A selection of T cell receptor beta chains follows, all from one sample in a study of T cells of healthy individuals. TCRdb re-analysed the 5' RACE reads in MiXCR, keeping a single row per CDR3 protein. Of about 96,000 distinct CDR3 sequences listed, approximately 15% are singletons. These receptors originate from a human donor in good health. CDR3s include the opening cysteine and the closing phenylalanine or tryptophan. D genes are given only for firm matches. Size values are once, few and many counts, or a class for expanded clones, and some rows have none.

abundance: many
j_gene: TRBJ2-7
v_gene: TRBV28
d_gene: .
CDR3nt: TGTGCCAGCAGTTTAGGTTCCGCCTACGAGCAGTACTTC
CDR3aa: CASSLGSAYEQYF

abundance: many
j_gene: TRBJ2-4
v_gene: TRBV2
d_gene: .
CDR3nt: TGTGCCAGCAGTGAAGTGAGGGCCAAAAACATTCAGTACTTC
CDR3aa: CASSEVRAKNIQYF

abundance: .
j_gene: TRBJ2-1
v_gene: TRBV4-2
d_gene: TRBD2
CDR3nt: TGTGCCAGCAGCCAAGATCCAGCGGGGGGGTACAATGAGCAGTTCTTC
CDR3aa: CASSQDPAGGYNEQFF

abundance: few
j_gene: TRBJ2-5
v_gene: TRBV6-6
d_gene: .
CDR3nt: TGTGCCAGCAGTCCCTGGGGGTCGGAGACCCAGTACTTC
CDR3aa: CASSPWGSETQYF

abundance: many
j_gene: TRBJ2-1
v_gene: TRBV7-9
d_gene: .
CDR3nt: TGTGCCAGCAGCTTAGAGAGCTCCTACAATGAGCAGTTCTTC
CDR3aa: CASSLESSYNEQFF

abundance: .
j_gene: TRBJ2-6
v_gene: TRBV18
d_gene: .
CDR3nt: TGTGCCAGCTCACCAACCGCATTTTCTGGGGCCAACGTCCTGACTTTC
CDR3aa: CASSPTAFSGANVLTF

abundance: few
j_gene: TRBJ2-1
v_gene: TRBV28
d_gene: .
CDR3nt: TGTGCCAGCAGTTTATGGGGGATATCCTCCTACAATGAGCAGTTCTTC
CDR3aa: CASSLWGISSYNEQFF

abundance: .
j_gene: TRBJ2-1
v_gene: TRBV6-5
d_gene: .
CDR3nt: TGTGCCAGCAATGCACCAGACCCTCCGTTCTTC
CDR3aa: CASNAPDPPFF

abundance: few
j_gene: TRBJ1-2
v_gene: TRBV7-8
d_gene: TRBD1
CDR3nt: TGTGCCAGCAGCTTAGTTCAGGGGGCGATCTATGGCTACACCTTC
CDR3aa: CASSLVQGAIYGYTF

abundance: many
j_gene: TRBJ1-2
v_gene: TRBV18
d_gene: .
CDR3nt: TGTGCCAGCTCACCAATGGGGCAGGTGGTGTCCTATGGCTACACCTTC
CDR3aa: CASSPMGQVVSYGYTF

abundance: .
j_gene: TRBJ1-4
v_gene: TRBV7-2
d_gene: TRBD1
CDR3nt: TGTGCCAGCAGCTCGACAGGGACGGGGGTCAGTGAAAAACTGTTTTTT
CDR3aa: CASSSTGTGVSEKLFF

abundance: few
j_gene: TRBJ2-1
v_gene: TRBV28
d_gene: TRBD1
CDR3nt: TGTGCCAGCAGACCGGACAGGGGGGTCTCCTACAATGAGCAGTTCTTC
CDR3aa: CASRPDRGVSYNEQFF

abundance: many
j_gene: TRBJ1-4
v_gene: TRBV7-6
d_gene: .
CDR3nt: TGTGCCAGCAGCTTAATGGGAGGAACTGTGGGCGAAAAACTGTTTTTT
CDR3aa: CASSLMGGTVGEKLFF

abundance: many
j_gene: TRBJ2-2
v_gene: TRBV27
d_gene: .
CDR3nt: TGTGCCAGCAGTGCCTCCCGGGCTGAGACCGGGGAGCTGTTTTTT
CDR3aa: CASSASRAETGELFF

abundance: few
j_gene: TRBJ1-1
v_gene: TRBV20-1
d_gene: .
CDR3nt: TGCAGTGCTAGAGTGCCGGGTCACACTGAAGCTTTCTTT
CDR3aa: CSARVPGHTEAFF

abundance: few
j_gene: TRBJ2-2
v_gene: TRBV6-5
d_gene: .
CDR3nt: TGTGCCAGCAGATTCCGGGCCACCGGGGAGCTGTTTTTT
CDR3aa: CASRFRATGELFF

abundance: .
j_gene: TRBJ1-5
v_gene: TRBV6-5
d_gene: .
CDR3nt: TGTGCCAGCAGTTACTCGAATCAGGATCATCAGCCCCAGCATTTT
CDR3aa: CASSYSNQDHQPQHF

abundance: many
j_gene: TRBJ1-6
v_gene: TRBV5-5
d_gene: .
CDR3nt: TGTGCCAGCAGCCCCGCAAACCGGGACCGTAATTCACCCCTCCACTTT
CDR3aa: CASSPANRDRNSPLHF

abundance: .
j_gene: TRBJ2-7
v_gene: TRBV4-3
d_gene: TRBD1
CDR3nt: TGCGCCAGCAGCCAAGATAGGGGGACAGTTAACGAGCAGTACTTC
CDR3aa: CASSQDRGTVNEQYF

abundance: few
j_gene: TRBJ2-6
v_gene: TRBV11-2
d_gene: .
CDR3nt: TGTGCCAGCAGCCGGAATACAGGGAGCTCTGGGGCCAACGTCCTGACTTTC
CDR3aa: CASSRNTGSSGANVLTF

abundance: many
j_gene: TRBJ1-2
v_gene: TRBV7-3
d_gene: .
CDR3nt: TGTGCCAGCAGCCGCAGATTGGAATTACGGTGTTATGGCTACACCTTC
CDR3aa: CASSRRLELRCYGYTF

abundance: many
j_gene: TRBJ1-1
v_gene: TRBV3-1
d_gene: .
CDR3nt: TGTGCCAGCGGCTCGGAACAGGAGAACACTGAAGCTTTCTTT
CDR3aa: CASGSEQENTEAFF

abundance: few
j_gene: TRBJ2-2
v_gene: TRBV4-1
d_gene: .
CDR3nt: TGCGCCAGCAGCCAGGAGGACCCCCGTAGAGCCGGGGAGCTGTTTTTT
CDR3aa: CASSQEDPRRAGELFF